This TCR beta chain appears in the sequencing data of a study of blood T cell repertoires in COVID-19 (TCRdb year 2020). Some background on the complete study: Samples covering the acute and convalescent phases of COVID-19 were provided by collaborators in the United States, Italy and Spain. The sample metadata nearly always contained a de-identified subject ID, COVID-19 status, age in years and sex. Deeply sampled blood TCRbeta repertoires from subjects exposed to, actively infected with, or recovered from COVID-19 were included in the dataset. Where HLA class I and class II types were available, the types were taken from metadata supplied by the sample provider, not from assay-based typing. The prospective study material was composed of cDNA or gDNA derived from T cells, B-cell-depleted T cells, or PBMCs. The repertoires were released in a freely available public database meant as a resource for research on the immune response to SARS-CoV-2. Samples came from the ongoing ImmuneRACE study (first 160 participants) plus 1,254 subjects from 6 global collaborators. Broader findings and caveats from the paper: How much clinical and demographic metadata was included differed by source and by participant, and the metadata was provided uncurated.

The immunoSEQ Assay, a bias-controlled multiplex PCR, was used to amplify TCRbeta CDR3 regions from genomic DNA. For the original study's pipeline: Nucleated cell counts per sample were estimated from amplification of reference gene primers within the assay. To quantify the absolute abundance of each unique TCRbeta CDR3 rearrangement, sequence reads were collapsed and filtered. For each sample, productive Simpson clonality was calculated by taking the square root of Simpson's diversity index across productive rearrangements. The immuneACCESS repertoire file appears here via TCRdb, limited to in-frame rearrangements. These files lack a portion of the clones; in checked studies, under half of the deficit traces to unresolved V genes, and the cause of the others is not known. D and trimming were read from the DNA, whereas the V and J calls and clone size are those reported in that table. For this sample the table gives 350,000 to 400,000 clones, of which about 90% were detected only once. The leading ten clones occupy around 3% of the sample.

In the prospective study, participants were about 18 to 95 years old, resided in under 30 geographic areas of the United States, and were enrolled through a virtual design. In the prospective study, cohorts were assigned on the basis of participant-reported clinical history obtained from a screening survey and a study questionnaire. ImmuneRACE Cohort 3 recovered participants were defined by two consecutive negative NP/OP PCR tests, healthcare professional clearance, or symptom resolution. Mobile phlebotomists in the prospective study collected whole blood, serum and a nasopharyngeal or oropharyngeal swab from every participant. Over a roughly two-month period, participants in the prospective study had the option of providing additional blood draws and questionnaires. Before DNA extraction, prospective study blood samples were shipped either frozen or at room temperature. Of note for this clone: The antigen this receptor binds is unknown. Per-base qualities were not stored, and no clone one base away is much larger.

CDR1 and CDR2, looked up from the germline V gene (reference sequence), are PRHDT and FYEKMQ. Here V drops 4 bases and J drops 0 bases, and the junction holds 7 bases not matched to any gene. CDR3 length: 18 amino acids, cysteine to phenylalanine. Only CDR3 DNA remains: 54 bases, in frame from the first base. The clonotype comes from a woman aged 30 to 39 who had recovered from COVID-19. The chain employs TRBV13 and TRBJ2-6; 9 junctional bases match TRBD1. Sample: PBMCs or T cells enriched from blood (not recorded which). The CDR3 reads CASSSRGQGFSGANVLTF. The nucleotide sequence reads TGTGCCAGCAGCTCTAGAGGACAGGGGTTCTCTGGGGCCAACGTCCTGACTTTC.